One sample yielded the 17 T cell receptor beta chains listed below, sequenced in a study of cytotoxic CD8 clonotypes in ibrutinib-treated CLL. Clones were read by immunoSEQ multiplex PCR, and TCRdb kept only the in-frame ones, dropping some. The table shows about 29,000 clones, with more than 75% occurring only once. Here the sequenced sample was PBMCs, taken after 36 months of ibrutinib treatment. These receptor sequences come from a human donor with chronic lymphocytic leukemia.

The V gene is TRBV29-1, the J gene TRBJ1-2; D might be TRBD1 (6 bases). In germline, CDR1 is SQVTM, CDR2 ANQGSEA. Trimming took off 7 bases at V and 8 bases at J, with 20 bases between the two ends. The CDR3 covers 13 residues. The CDR3, as DNA: TGCAGCGCCCAAGGGGGACAAGGGACCGGCTACACCTTC. Translated: CSAQGGQGTGYTF.

The V gene is TRBV2, the J gene TRBJ1-1; D perhaps matches TRBD1 (5 bases). The germline CDR1 and CDR2 sequences are SNHLY and FYNNEI. There are 12 residues in the CDR3. Trimming pared 11 bases from V and 3 bases from J, leaving 13 bases between. This CDR3 reads CAGIGEYTEAFF. As DNA, the CDR3 is TGTGCCGGAATAGGGGAGTACACTGAAGCTTTCTTT.

This chain uses TRBV29-1 with TRBJ2-3; D gene unclear. CDR1 is SQVTM, CDR2 ANQGSEA, per germline. The V gene lost 2 bases and the J gene lost 2 bases, with 11 bases spanning the gap. There are 14 residues in the CDR3. The CDR3 DNA reads as TGCAGCGTTGAAATACAAGGGTCCACAGATACGCAGTATTTT. Its protein product is CSVEIQGSTDTQYF.

The chain uses TRBV9 and TRBJ2-3; D is possibly TRBD2 (5 bases). V was cut by 4 bases and J by 2 bases, with 11 bases left in between. Germline V gives CDR1 SGDLS, CDR2 YYNGEE. There are 14 residues in the CDR3. CDR3 DNA: TGTGCCAGCAGCTTCCGACTAACCACAGATACGCAGTATTTT. Protein sequence: CASSFRLTTDTQYF.

This chain links TRBV7-3 with TRBJ2-1, with D unresolved. This CDR3 comprises 16 residues. V was cut by 2 bases and J by 1 base, with 12 bases left in between. Germline V lookup: CDR1 SGHTA, CDR2 FQGTGA. The chain's CDR3 is CASSLGLGISYNEQFF. Here the CDR3 DNA reads TGTGCCAGCAGCTTAGGCTTGGGAATATCCTACAATGAGCAGTTCTTC.

The rearrangement joins TRBV6-1 to TRBJ1-2, with 10 bases identical to TRBD1. Germline V CDR1 and CDR2: MNHNS, SASEGT. The CDR3 loop spans 14 amino acids. Germline trimming cut 7 bases from V and 4 bases from J; bases unmatched to any gene: 6. The CDR3 protein is CASTRDRGFYGYTF. Written as DNA, the CDR3 is TGTGCCAGCACCCGGGACAGGGGCTTCTATGGCTACACCTTC.

The chain employs TRBV6-5 and TRBJ1-2; no reliable D call. Germline V gene lookup returns CDR1 MNHEY and CDR2 SVGAGI. V was cut by 0 bases and J by 2 bases, with 7 bases left in between. This CDR3 region has 14 residues. CDR3 DNA: TGTGCCAGCAGTTACTCATCAGGAAACTATGGCTACACCTTC. Protein sequence: CASSYSSGNYGYTF.

The chain joins TRBV6-6 to TRBJ2-7; either TRBD1 or TRBD2 may fit D (5 bases each). This CDR3 comprises 14 residues. V lost 10 bases, J lost 3 bases, and 19 bases lay in between. Germline V gives CDR1 MNHNY, CDR2 SVGAGI (reference sequence). The CDR3 protein is CATNPGGIFYEQYF. CDR3 coding DNA: TGTGCCACTAACCCTGGGGGAATCTTCTACGAGCAGTACTTC.

The chain has TRBV21-1 and TRBJ2-7; the D call in the table, TRBD2, was not verified against the DNA. TRBV21-1 represents a pseudogene. The CDR3 extends over 16 amino acids. CDR3 DNA: TGTGCCAGCAGCAAACCCAGGAGGGGAGTTTCCAACGAGCAGTACTTC. Its protein product is CASSKPRRGVSNEQYF.

The V gene is TRBV2, the J gene TRBJ2-5; D unclear. The germline CDR1 and CDR2 sequences are SNHLY and FYNNEI. Trimming stripped 1 base from V and 3 bases from J, with 6 bases between. The CDR3 covers 13 residues. The CDR3 coding sequence is TGTGCCAGCAGTGAAGGGCAGAAAGAGACCCAGTACTTC. Protein product: CASSEGQKETQYF.

V is TRBV5-1 and J is TRBJ2-2; TRBD2 matches at 9 bases. The germline V gene has CDR1 SGHRS and CDR2 YFSETQ. With 4 bases clipped from V and 3 bases from J, the junction kept 10 bases outside the gene matches. This CDR3 comprises 17 residues. The CDR3 spells CASSPGIAGAHTGELFF. The CDR3 DNA reads as TGCGCCAGCAGCCCGGGGATAGCGGGGGCGCACACCGGGGAGCTGTTTTTT.

The rearrangement links TRBV7-9 to TRBJ1-2; TRBD1 matches at 7 bases. CDR1 is SEHNR and CDR2 is FQNEAQ in the germline V gene (reference sequence). This CDR3 spans 17 amino acids. With V trimmed by 4 bases and J by 3 bases, 14 bases remained unmatched. CDR3 residues: CASSSADGQAIYYGYTF. The CDR3 coding sequence is TGTGCCAGCAGCTCGGCCGACGGACAGGCTATTTACTATGGCTACACCTTC.

CDR3 bases: TGTGCCAGCAGCCCGGACGTCCAAGAGACCCAGTACTTC. Translated: CASSPDVQETQYF. The chain combines TRBV11-2 with TRBJ2-5, with D unresolved. The germline CDR1 and CDR2 sequences are SGHAT and FQNNGV. The ends were cut back, 5 bases at V and 1 base at J, with 8 bases in the middle. The CDR3 consists of 13 residues. Based on the CDR3 plus reference TRBV11-2 and TRBJ2-5, the full variable domain is EAGVAQSPRYKIIEKRQSVAFWCNPISGHATLYWYQQILGQGPKLLIQFQNNGVVDDSQLPKDRFSAERLKGVDSTLKIQPAKLEDSAVYLCASSPDVQETQYFGPGTRLLVL.

This clone has just one count. The rearrangement links TRBV7-6 to TRBJ2-7; 11 nucleotides line up with TRBD1. The germline CDR1 and CDR2 sequences are SGHVS and FNYEAQ. The CDR3 extends over 16 amino acids. V dropped 1 base and J dropped 3; count of bases not matched to a gene: 5. Here the CDR3 reads CASSLEAGQGVYEQYF. The CDR3 DNA reads TGTGCCAGCAGCTTAGAGGCGGGACAGGGGGTCTACGAGCAGTACTTC.

The gene calls are TRBV4-3 and TRBJ2-6; D not certain. The CDR3 has 20 amino acids. Germline V gives CDR1 LGHNA, CDR2 YSLEER. V gave up 3 bases and J gave up 0 bases, with 21 bases separating them. CDR3 region: CASSHGWSAGADSGANVLTF. The CDR3 DNA reads TGCGCCAGCAGCCACGGGTGGTCGGCAGGCGCAGACTCTGGGGCCAACGTCCTGACTTTC.

This clone has only a few counts. The chain is built from TRBV10-3 and TRBJ2-4; D is undetermined. Trimming pared 4 bases from V and 7 bases from J, leaving 8 bases between. The CDR3 length is 12 residues. Germline CDR1 and CDR2: ENHRY and SYGVKD. CDR3 sequence reads: CAISGDGNIQYF. The CDR3 bases are TGTGCCATCAGTGGAGACGGTAACATTCAGTACTTC.

V usage is TRBV5-1 and J usage is TRBJ2-7; weak D call: TRBD2 (6 bases). The CDR3 spans 13 residues. Trimming removed 4 bases at V and 9 bases at J, with 17 bases between. Per germline, CDR1 SGHRS and CDR2 YFSETQ. CDR3 sequence (DNA): TGCGCCAGCAGCAAGGGACTGTCCCTGGGGCAGTACTTC. Its translation: CASSKGLSLGQYF. The entire variable domain, with the rest obtained from reference TRBV5-1 and TRBJ2-7, is as follows: KAGVTQTPRYLIKTRGQQVTLSCSPISGHRSVSWYQQTPGQGLQFLFEYFSETQRNKGNFPGRFSGRQFSNSRSEMNVSTLELGDSALYLCASSKGLSLGQYFGPGTRLTVT.